A single count supports the clone carrying this TCR beta chain. Each sorted subset replicate got 200 ng genomic DNA, tens of thousands of genomes. The protocol was immunoSEQ multiplex PCR, while the TCRdb copy is restricted to in-frame clones and leaves out a portion. The data show around 750,000 clones, less than 85% seen once. The data stem from a study of shared clonotypes between healthy human individuals. Study details: The donor pool was made up of a couple of women and a few men aged 18 to 49. CD4 naive cells filled three plates per donor, CD4 memory three, CD8 naive two and CD8 memory one.

All of the donors resided in Nashville, Tennessee, and each was a Caucasian adult. The germline CDR1 and CDR2 sequences are SGHTA and FQGNSA. Trimming at V came to 0 bases and at J to 8 bases, leaving 5 bases not matched to a gene. The CDR3 sequence is 16 residues long. Sequences were obtained from memory CD4+ T cells sorted from blood. The subset denotes: CD45RA-negative fraction. This clonotype was obtained from a woman in her 30s in good health. The chain couples TRBV7-2 to TRBJ2-1; TRBD2 matches at 12 bases. The CDR3 sequence: CASSLAASGRADEQFF. The DNA for the CDR3 is TGTGCCAGCAGCTTAGCTGCTAGCGGGAGGGCCGATGAGCAGTTCTTC.